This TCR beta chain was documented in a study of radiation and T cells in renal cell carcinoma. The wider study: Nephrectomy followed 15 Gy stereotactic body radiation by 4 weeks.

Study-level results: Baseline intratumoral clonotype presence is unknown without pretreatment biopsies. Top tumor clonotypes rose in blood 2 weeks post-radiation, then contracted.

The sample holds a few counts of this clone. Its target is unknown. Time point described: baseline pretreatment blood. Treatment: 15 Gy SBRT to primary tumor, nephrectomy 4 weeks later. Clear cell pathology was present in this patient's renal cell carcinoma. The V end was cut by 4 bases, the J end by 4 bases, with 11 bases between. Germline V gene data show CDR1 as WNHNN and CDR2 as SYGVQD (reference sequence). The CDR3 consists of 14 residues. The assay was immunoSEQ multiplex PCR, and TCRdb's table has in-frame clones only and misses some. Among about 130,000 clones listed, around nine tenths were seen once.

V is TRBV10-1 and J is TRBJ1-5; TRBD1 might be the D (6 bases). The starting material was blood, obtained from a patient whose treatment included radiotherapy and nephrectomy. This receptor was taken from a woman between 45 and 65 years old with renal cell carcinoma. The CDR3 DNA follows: TGCGCCAGCAGTGGGGCCAGGGGAAATCAGCCCCAGCATTTT. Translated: CASSGARGNQPQHF.